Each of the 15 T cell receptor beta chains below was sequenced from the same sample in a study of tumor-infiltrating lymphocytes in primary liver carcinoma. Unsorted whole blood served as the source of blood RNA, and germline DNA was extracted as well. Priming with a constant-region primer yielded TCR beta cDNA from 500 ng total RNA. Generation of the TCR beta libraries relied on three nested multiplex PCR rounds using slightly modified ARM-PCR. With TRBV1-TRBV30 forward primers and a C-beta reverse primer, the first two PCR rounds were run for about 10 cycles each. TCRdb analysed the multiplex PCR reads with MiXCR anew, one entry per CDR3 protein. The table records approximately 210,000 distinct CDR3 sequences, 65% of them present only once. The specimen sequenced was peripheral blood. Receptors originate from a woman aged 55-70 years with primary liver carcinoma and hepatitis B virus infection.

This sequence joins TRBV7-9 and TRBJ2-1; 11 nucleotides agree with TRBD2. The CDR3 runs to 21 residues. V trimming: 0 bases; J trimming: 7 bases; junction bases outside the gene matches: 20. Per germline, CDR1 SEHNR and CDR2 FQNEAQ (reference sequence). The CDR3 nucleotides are TGTGCCAGCAGCTTAGCGTTCATTACTAGCGGGAGATATCATCCGTGGAATGAGCAGTTCTTC. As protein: CASSLAFITSGRYHPWNEQFF.

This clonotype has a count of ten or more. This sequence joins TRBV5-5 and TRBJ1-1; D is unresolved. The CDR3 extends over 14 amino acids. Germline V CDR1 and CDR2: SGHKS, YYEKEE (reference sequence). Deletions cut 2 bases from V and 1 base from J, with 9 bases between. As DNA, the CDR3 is TGTGCCAGCAGCTTTCCGACAAGGAACACTGAAGCTTTCTTT. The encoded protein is CASSFPTRNTEAFF.

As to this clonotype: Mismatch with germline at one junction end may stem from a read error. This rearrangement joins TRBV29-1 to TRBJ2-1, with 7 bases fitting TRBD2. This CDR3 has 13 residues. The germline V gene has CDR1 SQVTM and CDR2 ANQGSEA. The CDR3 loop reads CSVVRRESVGQLF. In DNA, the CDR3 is TGCAGTGTTGTAAGGCGGGAGTCAGTAGGGCAGCTCTTC.

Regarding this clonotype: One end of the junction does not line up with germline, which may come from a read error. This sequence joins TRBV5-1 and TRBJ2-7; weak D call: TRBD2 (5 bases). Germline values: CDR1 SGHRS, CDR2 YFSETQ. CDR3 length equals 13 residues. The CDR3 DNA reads TGTGCCAGCAGCTCCGAAGGGAGAAGGGAGCAGTACTTC. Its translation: CASSSEGRREQYF.

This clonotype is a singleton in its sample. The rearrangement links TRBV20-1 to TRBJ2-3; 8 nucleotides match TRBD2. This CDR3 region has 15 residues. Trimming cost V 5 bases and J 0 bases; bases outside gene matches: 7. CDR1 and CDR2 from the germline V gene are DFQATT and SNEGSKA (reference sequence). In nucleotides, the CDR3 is TGCAGTGCTGCCCAAGCGGGAGATAGCACAGATACGCAGTATTTT. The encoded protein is CSAAQAGDSTDTQYF.

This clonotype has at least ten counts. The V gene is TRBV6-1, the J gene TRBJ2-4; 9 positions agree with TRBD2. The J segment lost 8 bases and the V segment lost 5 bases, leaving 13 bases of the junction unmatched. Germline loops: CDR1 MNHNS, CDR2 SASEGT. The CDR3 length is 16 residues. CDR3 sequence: CASSPVWREGRDIQYF. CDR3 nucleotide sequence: TGTGCCAGCAGTCCCGTGTGGCGGGAGGGCCGGGACATTCAGTACTTC.

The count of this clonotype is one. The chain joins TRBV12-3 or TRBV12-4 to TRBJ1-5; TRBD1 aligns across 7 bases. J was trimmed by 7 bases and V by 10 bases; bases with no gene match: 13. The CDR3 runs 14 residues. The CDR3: CANNLRYRGQPQHF. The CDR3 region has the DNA TGTGCCAACAATTTACGCTACAGGGGCCAGCCCCAGCATTTT.

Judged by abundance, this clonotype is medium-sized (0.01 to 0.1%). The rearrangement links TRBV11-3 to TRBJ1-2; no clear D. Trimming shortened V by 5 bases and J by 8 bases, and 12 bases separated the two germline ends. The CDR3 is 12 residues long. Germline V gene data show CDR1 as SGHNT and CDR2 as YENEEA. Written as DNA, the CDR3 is TGTGCCAGCAGCCAAACGAATAGGGGCTACACCTTC. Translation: CASSQTNRGYTF.

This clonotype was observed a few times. The CDR3, as DNA: TGTGCCAGCACGTCCCAGGGGGGGTACTATGGCTACACCTTC. Its protein product is CASTSQGGYYGYTF. The rearrangement joins TRBV6-1 to TRBJ1-2; 7 nucleotides match TRBD1. Germline V gene data show CDR1 as MNHNS and CDR2 as SASEGT. The CDR3 covers 14 residues. The junction had 8 bases not matched to a gene; V was cut back by 7 bases and J by 3 bases.

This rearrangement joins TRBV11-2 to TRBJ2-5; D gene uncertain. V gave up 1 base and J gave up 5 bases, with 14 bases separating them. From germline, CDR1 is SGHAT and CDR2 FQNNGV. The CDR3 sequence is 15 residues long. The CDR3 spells CASSLGATQWETQYF. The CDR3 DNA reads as TGTGCCAGCAGCTTAGGGGCTACTCAATGGGAGACCCAGTACTTC.

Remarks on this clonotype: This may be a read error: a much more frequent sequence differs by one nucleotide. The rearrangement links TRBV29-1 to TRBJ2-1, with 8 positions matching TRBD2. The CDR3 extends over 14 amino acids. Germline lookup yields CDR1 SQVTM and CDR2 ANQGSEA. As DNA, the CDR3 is TGCAGCGTTGGGGGGGGACTAGACGTCAATGAGCGGTTCTTC. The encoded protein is CSVGGGLDVNERFF.

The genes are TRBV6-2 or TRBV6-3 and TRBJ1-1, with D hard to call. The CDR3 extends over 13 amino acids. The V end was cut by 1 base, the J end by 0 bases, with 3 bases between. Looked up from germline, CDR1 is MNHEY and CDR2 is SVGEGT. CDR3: CASSYFMNTEAFF. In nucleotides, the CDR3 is TGTGCCAGCAGTTACTTCATGAACACTGAAGCTTTCTTT.

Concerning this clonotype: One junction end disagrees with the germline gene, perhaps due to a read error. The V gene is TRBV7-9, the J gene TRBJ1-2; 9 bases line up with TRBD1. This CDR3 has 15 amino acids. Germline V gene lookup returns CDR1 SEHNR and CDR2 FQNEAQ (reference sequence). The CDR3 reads CASSLSGQGSYGHTF. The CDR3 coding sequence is TGTGCCAGCAGCTTAAGTGGACAGGGGTCCTATGGCCACACCTTC.

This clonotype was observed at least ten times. The CDR3 here is CAAGRERTGELFF. The CDR3, as DNA: TGTGCAGCAGGGCGGGAGCGTACCGGGGAGCTGTTTTTT. V and J are TRBV6-1 and TRBJ2-2; the match to TRBD2 covers 7 bases. Germline values: CDR1 MNHNS, CDR2 SASEGT. The CDR3 contains 13 residues.

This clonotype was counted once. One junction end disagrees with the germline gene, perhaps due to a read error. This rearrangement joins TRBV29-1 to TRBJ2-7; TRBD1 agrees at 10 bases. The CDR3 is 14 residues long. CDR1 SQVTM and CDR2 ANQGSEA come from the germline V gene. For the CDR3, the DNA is TGCAGCGTTGACTCGACAGGGGGCCCCTACAAGCAGTACTTC. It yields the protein CSVDSTGGPYKQYF.